These 7 T cell receptor beta chains were sequenced from one sample in a study of control samples from healthy donors and cancer patients (dated by TCRdb to 2019 to 2021). Library preparation employed the immunoSEQ multiplex PCR assay. TCRdb took over this immuneACCESS table, retaining in-frame rearrangements with V and J assigned. Such tables are incomplete; in checked studies, under half of the missing clones stem from an unresolved V gene, and the remainder is unexplained. The sample table lists approximately 140,000 clones, 88% of them with a count of one. Of the sample, approximately 9% falls within the top ten clones. Material: blood. The receptors originated from a woman aged 25 to 39 in good health.

The chain combines TRBV10-3 with TRBJ2-7; 7 nucleotides align to TRBD1. J lost 6 bases, V lost 2 bases, and 13 bases had no gene match. Germline assignment: CDR1 ENHRY and CDR2 SYGVKD. The CDR3 contains 16 residues. This chain's CDR3 is CAISENYRGPVSEQYF. The DNA for the CDR3 is TGTGCCATCAGTGAGAACTATAGGGGGCCGGTGAGCGAGCAGTACTTC.

This clone was detected only a few times. The gene calls are TRBV7-2 and TRBJ2-7; 9 positions match TRBD1. The germline V gene has CDR1 SGHTA and CDR2 FQGNSA. This CDR3 has 12 residues. The ends lost 5 bases at V and 6 bases at J; junction bases unmatched: 2. The CDR3, as DNA: TGTGCCAGCAGCCGGGACAGGGCCGAGCAGTACTTC. It is translated as CASSRDRAEQYF.

The chain is built from TRBV11-2 and TRBJ1-1; D unclear. Germline assignment: CDR1 SGHAT and CDR2 FQNNGV. Between the trimmed V and J ends, which lost 3 bases and 1 base, there was a span of 3 bases. This CDR3 is 12 amino acids long. CDR3 DNA: TGTGCCAGCAGCTTTACGAACACTGAAGCTTTCTTT. This encodes CASSFTNTEAFF.

V gene TRBV5-4 combines with J gene TRBJ1-1; unclear D gene. CDR3 length: 15 residues. V dropped 4 bases and J dropped 3 bases, with 16 bases sitting between them. CDR1 is SGHNT, CDR2 YYREEE, per germline (reference sequence). This CDR3 is CASSPDPSQDTEAFF. In DNA, the CDR3 is TGTGCCAGCAGCCCTGACCCTTCCCAGGACACTGAAGCTTTCTTT.

The chain recombines TRBV5-1 with TRBJ2-3; tentatively, D is TRBD1 (6 bases). Trimming cost V 0 bases and J 6 bases, with 11 bases left between them. CDR1 and CDR2 (germline): SGHRS, YFSETQ. The CDR3 contains 14 residues. CDR3 protein: CASSLDPGDDTQYF. The CDR3, as DNA: TGCGCCAGCAGCTTGGACCCAGGGGATGATACGCAGTATTTT.

The rearrangement joins TRBV6-5 to TRBJ1-3; the match to TRBD1 covers 7 bases. Germline loops: CDR1 MNHEY, CDR2 SVGAGI. The CDR3 spans 14 residues. V lost 4 bases to trimming and J lost 2 bases; unmatched junction nucleotides: 2. The CDR3 bases are TGTGCCAGCAGTTCAGGGGGGCCTGGAAACACCATATATTTT. Encoded protein: CASSSGGPGNTIYF.

The J gene is TRBJ1-5, the V gene TRBV27; D remains ambiguous. The CDR3 contains 13 residues. Per germline, CDR1 MNHEY and CDR2 SMNVEV (reference sequence). Trimming removed 3 bases from V and 6 bases from J, with 9 bases in between. The CDR3 DNA follows: TGTGCCAGCAGTTTCGGGAACGGTCAGCCCCAGCATTTT. The encoded protein is CASSFGNGQPQHF.